One and the same sample provided the 17 T cell receptor beta chains below, sequenced in a study of identical twins. In TCRdb, the 5' RACE reads were re-called with MiXCR into one record per CDR3 protein. The sample has 470,000 or so distinct CDR3 sequences; approximately 25% are singletons. This sample was also put to use in a study of T cells expressing NK-cell markers.

Sequencing was done on a sample of CD4+ T cells sorted from blood. These receptors originate from a woman between 18 and 29 years old in good health.

The J gene is TRBJ1-4, the V gene TRBV3-1, with TRBD1 matching over 8 bases. The CDR3 runs 14 residues. J was trimmed by 6 bases and V by 3 bases; bases with no gene match: 3. The germline V gene has CDR1 LGHDT and CDR2 YNNKEL (reference sequence). CDR3 DNA: TGTGCCAGCAGCCACCGACAGGGGTATGAAAAACTGTTTTTT. Protein product: CASSHRQGYEKLFF.

As for this clonotype: A read error may account for a junction end that differs from germline. J is TRBJ2-5 and V is TRBV11-1; 8 nucleotides line up with TRBD2. CDR3 length equals 18 residues. Per the germline V gene, CDR1 is SGHAT and CDR2 is FQDESV (reference sequence). CDR3 sequence (DNA): TGTGCCAGCAGCTTAGCGATACTAGCGGTCCTTAAGGGGGAGACCCACTACTTC. Its protein is CASSLAILAVLKGETHYF.

The chain couples TRBV3-1 to TRBJ2-7; maybe TRBD2 (6 bases). CDR3 length: 17 amino acids. Germline CDR1 LGHDT, CDR2 YNNKEL (reference sequence). Trimming removed 3 bases at V and 1 base at J, with 19 bases between. This chain's CDR3 is CASSHRAPGLASYEQYF. CDR3 in DNA: TGTGCCAGCAGCCACCGGGCTCCGGGACTCGCTTCCTACGAGCAGTACTTC.

This clonotype was seen more than once but under ten times. The genes are TRBV5-1 and TRBJ1-1; 10 nucleotides match TRBD1. The CDR3 contains 15 residues. CDR1 SGHRS and CDR2 YFSETQ come from the germline V gene. The V and J ends lost 0 bases and 11 bases, in that order; junction bases with no gene match: 10. CDR3 region: CASSLGQGAFMEAFF. The CDR3 DNA follows: TGCGCCAGCAGCTTGGGACAGGGGGCCTTCATGGAGGCTTTCTTT.

The rearrangement joins TRBV6-5 to TRBJ2-4, with 11 bases lining up with TRBD2. Germline values: CDR1 MNHEY, CDR2 SVGAGI. J was trimmed by 13 bases and V by 0 bases; bases with no gene match: 8. The CDR3 length is 15 residues. The CDR3 here is CASSYSRASGGRQYF. Written as DNA, the CDR3 is TGTGCCAGCAGTTACTCTAGGGCTAGCGGGGGGCGGCAGTACTTC.

This chain uses TRBV28 with TRBJ2-7; 15 bases agree with TRBD2. The CDR3 has 20 residues. Germline-derived CDR1 and CDR2 are MDHEN and SYDVKM. J lost 4 bases, V lost 5 bases, and 18 bases had no gene match. In nucleotides, the CDR3 is TGTGCCAGCAGTCCAGATCAACCGCGGACTAGCGGGAGGGCCGGTTACGAGCAGTACTTC. It yields the protein CASSPDQPRTSGRAGYEQYF.

The chain is built from TRBV18 and TRBJ2-6; the D is unclear. CDR1 and CDR2 from the germline V gene are KGHSH and LQKENI. Trimming stripped 4 bases from V and 2 bases from J, with 9 bases between. The CDR3 consists of 15 residues. The CDR3 loop is CASSRSLTGANVLTF. The CDR3, as DNA: TGTGCCAGCTCACGATCCCTAACTGGGGCCAACGTCCTGACTTTC.

The rearrangement links TRBV5-1 to TRBJ2-3; D is possibly TRBD1 or TRBD2 (5 bases each). Germline V gene data show CDR1 as SGHRS and CDR2 as YFSETQ. CDR3 length equals 15 residues. V lost 1 base and J 3 bases, leaving 12 bases between the germline ends. This CDR3 is CASSLNTGATDTQYF. The CDR3 nucleotides are TGCGCCAGCAGCTTGAATACCGGGGCAACAGATACGCAGTATTTT.

This clonotype was found a few times. The J gene is TRBJ2-2, the V gene TRBV5-1; 13 nucleotides match TRBD2. Trimming cost V 2 bases and J 0 bases; bases outside gene matches: 4. The CDR3 loop spans 18 amino acids. The germline gives CDR1 SGHRS, CDR2 YFSETQ. CDR3 sequence (DNA): TGCGCCAGCAGCTTTAGGACTAGCGGGGGCTCGAACACCGGGGAGCTGTTTTTT. Translation: CASSFRTSGGSNTGELFF. Full variable domain (remainder filled in from reference TRBV5-1 and TRBJ2-2): KAGVTQTPRYLIKTRGQQVTLSCSPISGHRSVSWYQQTPGQGLQFLFEYFSETQRNKGNFPGRFSGRQFSNSRSEMNVSTLELGDSALYLCASSFRTSGGSNTGELFFGEGSRLTVL.

V and J are TRBV9 and TRBJ2-7; tentatively, D is TRBD2 (6 bases). The CDR3 is 15 amino acids. From germline, CDR1 is SGDLS and CDR2 YYNGEE. Trimming removed 0 bases from V and 1 base from J, with 11 bases in between. The chain's CDR3 is CASSVAPGVSYEQYF. In DNA form, the CDR3 reads TGTGCCAGCAGCGTAGCGCCGGGGGTTTCCTACGAGCAGTACTTC. The entire variable domain, with the rest obtained from reference TRBV9 and TRBJ2-7, is as follows: DSGVTQTPKHLITATGQRVTLRCSPRSGDLSVYWYQQSLDQGLQFLIQYYNGEERAKGNILERFSAQQFPDLHSELNLSSLELGDSALYFCASSVAPGVSYEQYFGPGTRLTVT.

J is TRBJ1-6 and V is TRBV12-3 or TRBV12-4, with D hard to call. The CDR3 is 16 residues long. Trimming shortened V by 6 bases and J by 7 bases, and 19 bases separated the two germline ends. The CDR3 here is CASRRSAGGQNSPLHF. DNA of the CDR3: TGTGCCAGCAGGAGAAGCGCCGGCGGGCAGAATTCACCCCTCCACTTT.

The sample holds a few counts of this clonotype. The chain employs TRBV7-2 and TRBJ1-5; D might be TRBD1 (5 bases). Germline V lookup: CDR1 SGHTA, CDR2 FQGNSA. CDR3 length: 15 residues. With 5 bases removed from V and 1 base from J, the gap between germline ends came to 12 bases. In nucleotides, the CDR3 is TGTGCCAGCAGCCCGCGTCCAGGGAGCAATCAGCCCCAGCATTTT. Translated: CASSPRPGSNQPQHF.

The J gene is TRBJ2-1, the V gene TRBV7-9; 14 bases are shared with TRBD2. Germline V gene lookup returns CDR1 SEHNR and CDR2 FQNEAQ (reference sequence). J gave up 15 bases and V 1 base, and 11 bases lay outside the gene matches. CDR3 size: 16 residues. CDR3 in DNA: TGTGCCAGCAGCTTAGTAAAGGGGACTAGCGGGAGTGATCCGTTCTTC. This gives the protein CASSLVKGTSGSDPFF.

This clonotype was detected only a few times. V and J are TRBV6-1 and TRBJ2-3, with D tentatively TRBD1 or TRBD2 (5 bases each). Per the germline V gene, CDR1 is MNHNS and CDR2 is SASEGT. This CDR3 spans 14 amino acids. V lost 10 bases and J 4 bases, leaving 18 bases between the germline ends. The CDR3 sequence is CATRPGTGSDTQYF. CDR3 nucleotides: TGTGCCACCCGCCCCGGGACCGGGTCAGATACGCAGTATTTT.

The genes are TRBV5-1 and TRBJ1-2; D is unclear. Trimming shortened V by 4 bases and J by 3 bases, and 13 bases separated the two germline ends. Germline CDR1 SGHRS, CDR2 YFSETQ. The CDR3 consists of 14 residues. The CDR3 coding sequence is TGCGCCAGCAGCCGCGAGGGATCACACTATGGCTACACCTTC. Residues: CASSREGSHYGYTF.

The chain recombines TRBV18 with TRBJ1-2; D not certain. Germline V gene data show CDR1 as KGHSH and CDR2 as LQKENI. The CDR3 length is 15 residues. Trimming stripped 0 bases from V and 1 base from J, with 9 bases between. CDR3 sequence (DNA): TGTGCCAGCTCACCACCCGGACGGAGTAACTATGGCTACACCTTC. Translated: CASSPPGRSNYGYTF.

The chain employs TRBV12-3 or TRBV12-4 and TRBJ2-5; 9 positions match TRBD1. The CDR3 has 14 residues. V gave up 5 bases and J gave up 6 bases; unmatched junction bases: 7. The CDR3 reads CASSEDRGLKTQYF. DNA for the CDR3: TGTGCCAGCAGTGAAGACAGGGGGTTGAAGACCCAGTACTTC.